This TCR beta chain was documented in a study of blood T cell repertoires in COVID-19. Enrolment of Seattle patients took place during active infection, and they were followed longitudinally. Assay used: immunoSEQ multiplex PCR; TCRdb lists only in-frame clones, some missing. The sample carries roughly 200,000 clones, approximately 84% recorded once. The V gene's germline CDR1 is SGHDT and CDR2 YYEEEE. The CDR3 is 15 amino acids. V was pared by 0 bases and J by 7 bases, with 14 bases between. The chain employs TRBV5-6 and TRBJ1-5; TRBD1 is a possible D gene (5 bases). The sequencing sample was made of peripheral blood. The sequence was collected from a woman of 80 years or more with COVID-19, enrolled during active disease. The CDR3 here is CASSLAREGYQPQHF. The CDR3 DNA reads TGTGCCAGCAGCTTGGCCAGGGAGGGTTACCAGCCCCAGCATTTT.